This T cell receptor beta chain was obtained from a study of blood T cell repertoires in COVID-19. On the study more broadly: Some COVID-19 samples were acute and others convalescent; all came from the United States, Italy and Spain.

V lost 5 bases and J lost 9; bases outside the gene matches: 7. CDR1 is MNHEY, CDR2 SVGAGI, per germline. The CDR3 contains 13 residues. TCRdb's table, derived via immunoSEQ multiplex PCR, lists solely in-frame clones and lacks some. The sample carries some 200,000 clones, around 85% recorded once. This clonotype originated in a woman aged 80 or over with acute or convalescent COVID-19. The chain uses TRBV6-5 and TRBJ2-1, with 7 nucleotides matching TRBD1. The sample taken for sequencing was peripheral blood. This CDR3 reads CASSTTGVGEQFF. For the CDR3, the DNA is TGTGCCAGCAGTACAACAGGGGTGGGTGAGCAGTTCTTC.